What follows describes a single TCR beta chain. The antigen it recognizes is unknown. The sample holds no much larger clone one base away, and base qualities are not on file. The germline V gene sets CDR1 to SGHNT and CDR2 to YENEEA. Cut back by 1 base and 3 bases, the V and J ends lie 6 bases apart. The CDR3 sequence holds 13 residues, the cysteine and phenylalanine included. Kept here is only the CDR3 DNA, which spans 39 bases and is read in frame from base 1. Libraries were constructed by the immunoSEQ multiplex PCR assay. TCRdb holds this immuneACCESS table with in-frame rearrangements only. Some clones are missing; in checked studies, unresolved V genes explain under half, and the rest has no known cause. For this sample there are about 57,000 clones; about 92% appear just once. The leading ten clones occupy around 0.74% of the sample. The sample originates from a study of T cell changes during pregnancy in multiple sclerosis (dated by TCRdb to between 2018 and 2021). With regard to the full study: Changes in the T cell repertoire over the course of pregnancy were examined in this study in women with multiple sclerosis.

The sequence is built from TRBV11-3 and TRBJ2-5; confidence is insufficient to name the D gene. This sample comprised CD4+ T cells from peripheral blood mononuclear cells, obtained in the third trimester of pregnancy. The receptor comes from a female donor with multiple sclerosis, enrolled in a pregnancy study. The CDR3: CASSLGAKETQYF. The nucleotide sequence reads TGTGCCAGCAGCTTAGGCGCCAAAGAGACCCAGTACTTC.